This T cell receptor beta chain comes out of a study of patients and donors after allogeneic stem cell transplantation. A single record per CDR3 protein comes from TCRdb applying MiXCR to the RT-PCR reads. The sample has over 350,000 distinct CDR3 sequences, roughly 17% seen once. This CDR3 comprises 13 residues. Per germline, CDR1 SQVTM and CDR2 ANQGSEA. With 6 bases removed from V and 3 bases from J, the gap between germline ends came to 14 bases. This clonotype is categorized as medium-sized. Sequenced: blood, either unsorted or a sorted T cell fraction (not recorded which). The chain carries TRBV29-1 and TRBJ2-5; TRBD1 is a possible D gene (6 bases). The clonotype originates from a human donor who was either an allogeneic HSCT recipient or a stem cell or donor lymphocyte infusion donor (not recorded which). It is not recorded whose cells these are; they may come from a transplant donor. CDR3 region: CSVSGAGEETQYF. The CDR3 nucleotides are TGCAGCGTGTCCGGAGCAGGGGAAGAGACCCAGTACTTC.